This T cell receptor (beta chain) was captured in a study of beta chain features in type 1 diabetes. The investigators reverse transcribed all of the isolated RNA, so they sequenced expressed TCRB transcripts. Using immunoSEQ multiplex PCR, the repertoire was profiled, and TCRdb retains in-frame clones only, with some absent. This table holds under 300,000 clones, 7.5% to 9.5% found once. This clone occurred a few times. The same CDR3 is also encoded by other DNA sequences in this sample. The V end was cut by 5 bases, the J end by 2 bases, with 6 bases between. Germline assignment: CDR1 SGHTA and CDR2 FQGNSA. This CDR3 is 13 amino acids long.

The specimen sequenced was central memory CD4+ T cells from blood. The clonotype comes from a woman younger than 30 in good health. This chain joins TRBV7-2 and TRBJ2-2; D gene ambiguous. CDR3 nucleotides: TGTGCCAGCAGCCTTGGAAACACCGGGGAGCTGTTTTTT. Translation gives CASSLGNTGELFF.